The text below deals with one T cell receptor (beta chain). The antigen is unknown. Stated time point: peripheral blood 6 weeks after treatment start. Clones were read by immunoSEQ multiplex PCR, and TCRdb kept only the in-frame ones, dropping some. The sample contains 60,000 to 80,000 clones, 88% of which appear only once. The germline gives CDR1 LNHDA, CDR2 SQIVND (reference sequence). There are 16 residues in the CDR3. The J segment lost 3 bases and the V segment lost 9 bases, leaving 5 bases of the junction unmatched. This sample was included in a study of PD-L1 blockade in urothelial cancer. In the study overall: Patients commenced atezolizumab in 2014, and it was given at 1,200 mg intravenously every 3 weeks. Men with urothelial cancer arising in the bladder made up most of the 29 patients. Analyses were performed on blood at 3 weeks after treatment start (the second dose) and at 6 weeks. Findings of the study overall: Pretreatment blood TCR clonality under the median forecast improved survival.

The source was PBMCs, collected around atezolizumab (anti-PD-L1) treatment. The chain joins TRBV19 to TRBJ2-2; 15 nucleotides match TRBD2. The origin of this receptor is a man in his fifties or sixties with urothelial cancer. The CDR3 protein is CASSGLAGGYTGELFF. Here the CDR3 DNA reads TGTGCCAGCTCTGGACTAGCGGGAGGGTACACCGGGGAGCTGTTTTTT. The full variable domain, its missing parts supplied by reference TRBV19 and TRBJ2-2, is DGGITQSPKYLFRKEGQNVTLSCEQNLNHDAMYWYRQDPGQGLRLIYYSQIVNDFQKGDIAEGYSVSREKKESFPLTVTSAQKNPTAFYLCASSGLAGGYTGELFFGEGSRLTVL.